This T cell receptor beta chain was recovered during a study of Ad26.COV2.S vaccination and SARS-CoV-2 variants. The ends were cut back, 6 bases at V and 0 bases at J, with 11 bases in the middle. The CDR3 runs 14 residues. The germline V gene has CDR1 MNHEY and CDR2 SVGEGT. In the case of this clone: Its antigen is undetermined.

Findings of the study overall: The analyses of TCR breadth and depth may have understated the size of total T cell responses. Spike-specific responses of CD8+ and CD4+ T cells were reported to display substantial breadth after vaccination. The study found higher spike-specific TCR breadth in vaccine than placebo recipients.

Treatment here: 15 to 20 received Ad26.COV2.S at low or high dose, single or two shots; 5 received placebo; per-sample allocation not given. The samples were gathered on day 63 after the first injection of vaccine or placebo. Vaccine was an Ad26 vector expressing Wuhan-strain SARS-CoV-2 spike. Clones were sequenced by immunoSEQ multiplex PCR, and TCRdb holds only the in-frame ones, with some missing. Of roughly 320,000 clones listed, around 87% are singletons. This receptor was identified in a person aged 18-60 years who received the Ad26.COV2.S COVID-19 vaccine or a placebo. The chain joins TRBV6-2 or TRBV6-3 to TRBJ2-5; no clear D. This material consisted of peripheral blood, taken in a trial of Ad26.COV2.S vaccine versus placebo. CDR3 DNA: TGTGCCAGCAGCCCCACAGCGAACCAAGAGACCCAGTACTTC. Residues: CASSPTANQETQYF.